This TCR beta chain was recovered during a study of Graves' ophthalmopathy and Graves' hyperthyroidism. Germline V gene lookup returns CDR1 LNHDA and CDR2 SQIVND (reference sequence). This CDR3 contains 15 residues. Trimming removed 3 bases from V and 7 bases from J; junction bases left unmatched: 12. Whole-study findings and limits: A 13-signature model separated ophthalmopathy from stable hyperthyroidism, reaching around 88% sensitivity and less than 82% specificity cross-validated.

The PBMC fraction was derived from under 11 ml of fresh peripheral blood. Ten or more counts support this clonotype. Its antigen is unidentified. Amplified TCR beta CDR3 regions were obtained using RNA transcripts as template. The first round was an RT-PCR with HTBI primers, and the second round was a multiplex PCR. MiXCR was run by TCRdb on the multiplex PCR reads, yielding one entry per CDR3 protein. The data show 350,000 to 400,000 distinct CDR3 sequences, around 19% seen once. Sequencing was performed on peripheral blood. The rearrangement links TRBV19 to TRBJ2-7, with 7 bases identical to TRBD1. The receptor's source is a woman aged 18 to 35 with Graves' ophthalmopathy. The CDR3 is CASSIAVGQSKEQYF. Here the CDR3 DNA reads TGTGCCAGTAGTATTGCGGTGGGACAGTCTAAAGAGCAGTACTTC.